These 16 T cell receptor beta chains were all obtained from the same sample, sequenced in a study of Ad26.COV2.S vaccination and SARS-CoV-2 variants. Here immunoSEQ multiplex PCR was the method, and the copy in TCRdb shows in-frame clones only, minus some. Of 380,000 or so clones listed, approximately 90% were seen once; the top ten hold approximately 5%. Regarding treatment: about 20 received Ad26.COV2.S at low or high dose, single or two shots; about 5 received placebo; per-sample allocation not given. Material that was analyzed had been drawn on day 63 after the first vaccine or placebo injection. The sequencing used peripheral blood, collected in a trial of Ad26.COV2.S vaccine versus placebo. The receptors here all came from a person between 18 and 60 years old who received the Ad26.COV2.S COVID-19 vaccine or a placebo.

The V call is TRBV2, the J call TRBJ2-7; 13 bases match TRBD2. The junction had 6 bases not matched to a gene; V was cut back by 3 bases and J by 7 bases. This CDR3 has 15 residues. CDR1 and CDR2 (germline): SNHLY, FYNNEI. CDR3 in amino acids: CASSESGLAGLEQYF. CDR3 coding DNA: TGTGCCAGCAGTGAGTCGGGACTAGCGGGATTAGAGCAGTACTTC. Complete variable domain (other parts from reference TRBV2 and TRBJ2-7): EPEVTQTPSHQVTQMGQEVILRCVPISNHLYFYWYRQILGQKVEFLVSFYNNEISEKSEIFDDQFSVERPDGSNFTLKIRSTKLEDSAMYFCASSESGLAGLEQYFGPGTRLTVT.

V is TRBV7-8 and J is TRBJ2-4; TRBD2 matches at 14 bases. Germline V lookup: CDR1 SGHVS, CDR2 FQNEAQ. There are 18 residues in the CDR3. J gave up 5 bases and V 5 bases, and 11 bases lay outside the gene matches. The DNA of the CDR3 is TGTGCCAGCAGCAAGGGACTAGCGGGAGTGGGGGTCCAAAACATTCAGTACTTC. Its translation is CASSKGLAGVGVQNIQYF.

This chain uses TRBV7-9 with TRBJ2-7, with 9 bases aligning to TRBD1. This CDR3 region has 14 residues. The junction had 3 bases not matched to a gene; V was cut back by 5 bases and J by 1 base. Germline V CDR1 and CDR2: SEHNR, FQNEAQ (reference sequence). This CDR3 reads CASSPDRGSYEQYF. As DNA, the CDR3 is TGTGCCAGCAGCCCTGACAGGGGGTCCTACGAGCAGTACTTC.

The V and J genes are TRBV10-2 and TRBJ2-1, with TRBD2 identical over 10 bases. V shed 6 bases and J 4 bases; nucleotides not matched to a gene: 12. Germline CDR1 reads WSHSY; CDR2 reads SAAADI. CDR3 length equals 17 residues. CDR3 in DNA: TGCGCCAGCAGGCCGAGGACTAGCGGAGGCGGGTACAATGAGCAGTTCTTC. It translates to CASRPRTSGGGYNEQFF.

CDR3 bases: TGTGCCAGCAGCTTAACAGGGAGCGGGACTGAAGCTTTCTTT. This translates into CASSLTGSGTEAFF. The rearrangement joins TRBV7-3 to TRBJ1-1, with D unclear. CDR1 SGHTA and CDR2 FQGTGA come from the germline V gene. V lost 0 bases and J lost 5, with 10 bases in between. CDR3 length: 14 residues.

This sequence joins TRBV11-2 and TRBJ2-1; perhaps D is TRBD1 or TRBD2 (5 bases each). The V end lost 2 bases, the J end lost 12 bases, and 14 bases lay between the germline ends. This CDR3 has 13 residues. Germline values: CDR1 SGHAT, CDR2 FQNNGV. The CDR3 sequence is CASSLKLGVAQFF. CDR3 DNA: TGTGCCAGCAGCTTAAAATTGGGGGTAGCGCAGTTCTTC.

The CDR3 is CASSQGEDFRAVQETQYF. In DNA, the CDR3 is TGCGCCAGCAGCCAGGGAGAAGATTTCCGGGCCGTTCAAGAGACCCAGTACTTC. The chain carries TRBV4-1 and TRBJ2-5; a weak D match, TRBD2 (5 bases). This CDR3 spans 18 amino acids. V gave up 3 bases and J gave up 2 bases, with 22 bases separating them. CDR1 is MGHRA and CDR2 is YSYEKL in the germline V gene.

This clone showed up just once. The rearrangement joins TRBV6-5 to TRBJ2-3, with TRBD1 as a possible D gene (6 bases). The CDR3 length is 13 residues. V was pared by 6 bases and J by 6 bases, with 13 bases between. The germline V gene has CDR1 MNHEY and CDR2 SVGAGI. The CDR3 nucleotides are TGTGCCAGCAGCCTACAGGGTACGGATACGCAGTATTTT. Protein product: CASSLQGTDTQYF.

The CDR3 reads CASSQAIQTGLGRDTQYF. As DNA, the CDR3 is TGTGCCAGCAGCCAAGCAATTCAAACAGGGCTGGGACGTGATACGCAGTATTTT. This chain connects TRBV14 to TRBJ2-3; D possibly corresponds to TRBD1 (6 bases). The length of the CDR3 is 18 residues. Trimming took 1 base from V and 6 from J, leaving 23 bases between them. The germline V gene encodes CDR1 SGHDN and CDR2 FVKESK.

The chain is built from TRBV28 and TRBJ1-2; 8 positions agree with TRBD1. CDR3 length equals 15 residues. The V segment lost 6 bases and the J segment 6 bases; nucleotides outside the gene matches: 12. CDR1 is MDHEN and CDR2 is SYDVKM in the germline V gene. CDR3 loop: CASSPAGQGAHGYTF. CDR3 DNA: TGTGCCAGCAGCCCTGCAGGGCAGGGGGCTCATGGCTACACCTTC.

The chain recombines TRBV9 with TRBJ2-6, with TRBD1 matching 8 bases. This CDR3 is built from 19 residues. Per germline, CDR1 SGDLS and CDR2 YYNGEE. With 4 bases clipped from V and 0 bases from J, the junction kept 12 bases outside the gene matches. In DNA form, the CDR3 reads TGTGCCAGCAGCCCCACGGACAGGGAACCTCCCTCTGGGGCCAACGTCCTGACTTTC. Translated, it gives CASSPTDREPPSGANVLTF.

The V gene is TRBV27, the J gene TRBJ2-1; 11 positions match TRBD1. The CDR3 contains 14 residues. J lost 4 bases, V lost 10 bases, and 6 bases had no gene match. Germline loops: CDR1 MNHEY, CDR2 SMNVEV (reference sequence). The CDR3 here is CAIADRGPYNEQFF. The CDR3 DNA sequence: TGTGCCATTGCGGACAGGGGGCCATACAATGAGCAGTTCTTC.

The CDR3 DNA sequence: TGTGCCAGCACTGGTTCCCGTGGGGGTTTTGAAAAACTGTTTTTT. Translating gives CASTGSRGGFEKLFF. V and J are TRBV6-5 and TRBJ1-4, with D possibly matching TRBD1 (5 bases). V shed 7 bases and J shed 7 bases, with 19 bases lying between them. CDR1 MNHEY and CDR2 SVGAGI come from the germline V gene. The CDR3 is made up of 15 amino acids.

The chain employs TRBV7-9 and TRBJ1-5, with a tentative D call TRBD1 (5 bases). Trimming took off 5 bases at V and 4 bases at J, with 12 bases between the two ends. Per germline, CDR1 SEHNR and CDR2 FQNEAQ (reference sequence). The CDR3 spans 14 residues. CDR3 nucleotide sequence: TGTGCCAGCAGCGCTGGGGGGGGGAATCAGCCCCAGCATTTT. Translated, it gives CASSAGGGNQPQHF.

The V gene is TRBV24-1, the J gene TRBJ2-1; perhaps TRBD1 as D (6 bases). V lost 3 bases to trimming and J lost 6 bases, with 11 bases between them. The CDR3 loop spans 14 amino acids. Germline V gene sequence: CDR1 KGHDR, CDR2 SFDVKD. As DNA, the CDR3 is TGTGCCACCAGTGATCCGGGACACAGCAATGAGCAGTTCTTC. This encodes CATSDPGHSNEQFF.

V is TRBV9 and J is TRBJ2-2; 8 bases align to TRBD1. The germline V gene encodes CDR1 SGDLS and CDR2 YYNGEE. The V gene end was trimmed by 0 bases and the J gene end by 3 bases; junction bases not matched to a gene: 4. The CDR3 runs 16 residues. CDR3: CASSVGGQVYTGELFF. The CDR3 DNA is TGTGCCAGCAGCGTAGGGGGACAGGTTTACACCGGGGAGCTGTTTTTT.